This T cell receptor beta chain was observed in a study of CXCR3-negative and CXCR3-positive naive CD8 T cells (dated by TCRdb to about 2019). Some background on the complete study: In total, about 135 million TRB reads were obtained, which works out to roughly 1.5 +/- 0.3 million reads per library. Data from 11 donors, pooled across two independent experiments, went into the diversity and physicochemical repertoire analyses. Naive subsets from 5 or 6 donors and memory cells from 3 donors were included in the TRBV-TRBJ cluster analysis. Findings and caveats that apply to the study as a whole: Compared with CXCR3-negative naive cells, CXCR3-positive naive cells had TRB CDR3s with higher hydrophobicity (lower Kidera factor 4), lower energy, and higher strength and volume indices. TRBV-TRBJ usage was similar between naive CXCR3-negative and CXCR3-positive cells from the same donor, while memory cells showed distinct patterns. Because CXCR3 expression was partially decreased after cryopreservation, freshly isolated PBMCs were used for most assays. Surface CD5, linked to self-reactivity in mice, was comparable between naive subsets; TCR interaction strength was therefore also inferred from TRB CDR3 physicochemical properties. Repertoire diversity was comparably high in both naive subsets but much lower in memory CD8+ T cells.

Details on this clonotype: Its antigen has not been determined.

From the germline V gene (reference sequence), CDR1 is SGHKS and CDR2 is YYEKEE. The CDR3 contains 13 residues, cysteine and phenylalanine counted. The protein alone is recorded here. Each CD8+ T cell subset was flow-sorted in triplicate, with under 350,000 cells per subset placed directly into RLT lysis buffer. To exclude memory contaminants, naive CD8+ T cells were stringently defined as CD45RO-CCR7+CD27+CD95-. Peripheral blood mononuclear cells were isolated from buffy coats using standard density gradient centrifugation. Naive CXCR3-negative and CXCR3-positive CD8+ T cells were flow-sorted using a FACSAria III. Total RNA was extracted from sorted cells with an RNeasy Mini Kit. Sequenced using a NextSeq 550. The Human TCR Profiling Kit (MiLaboratory) was used to prepare UMI-labeled 5' RACE TRB cDNA libraries. The full amount of extracted RNA was used for cDNA synthesis, and the full amount of resulting cDNA was used for PCR amplification. Libraries were prepared in parallel with an identical number of PCR cycles. The published analysis was carried out like this. MIGEC and MiXCR extracted about 49,000 +/- 11,000 unique UMI-labeled TRB cDNA molecules per library, requiring at least two reads per UMI. An average of roughly 40,000 +/- 10,000 functional in-frame TRB CDR3 nucleotide clonotypes without stop codons was found per library. After downsampling to 5000 UMI-labeled TRB molecules per sample, diversity metrics such as normalized Shannon-Wiener and Chao1 were calculated in VDJtools. Clonotype-size-weighted physicochemical properties of the central five CDR3 residues (interaction energy, strength, volume and Kidera factor 4) were computed in VDJtools. After the reads were reprocessed by TCRdb, one entry was made per CDR3 protein sequence, with no DNA. TCRdb assigned the V and J calls; the authors' analysis was not used. The sample's clone listing holds tens of thousands of distinct CDR3 sequences. The ten largest make up about 4% of the sample.

This clonotype was obtained from a human donor in good health. Some clones in this sample may be carry-over from other donors' samples. Sequenced material: naive CXCR3- CD8+ T cells from blood. The cell subset or site label for this specimen denotes: CD45RO-CCR7+CD27+CD95- naive CD8+ T cells lacking CXCR3 (TNR3-). The chain was built from TRBV5-5 and TRBJ2-7; TCRdb picks TRBD2, but there is no DNA to check that call. The CDR3 protein is CASSFGRVDEQYF.